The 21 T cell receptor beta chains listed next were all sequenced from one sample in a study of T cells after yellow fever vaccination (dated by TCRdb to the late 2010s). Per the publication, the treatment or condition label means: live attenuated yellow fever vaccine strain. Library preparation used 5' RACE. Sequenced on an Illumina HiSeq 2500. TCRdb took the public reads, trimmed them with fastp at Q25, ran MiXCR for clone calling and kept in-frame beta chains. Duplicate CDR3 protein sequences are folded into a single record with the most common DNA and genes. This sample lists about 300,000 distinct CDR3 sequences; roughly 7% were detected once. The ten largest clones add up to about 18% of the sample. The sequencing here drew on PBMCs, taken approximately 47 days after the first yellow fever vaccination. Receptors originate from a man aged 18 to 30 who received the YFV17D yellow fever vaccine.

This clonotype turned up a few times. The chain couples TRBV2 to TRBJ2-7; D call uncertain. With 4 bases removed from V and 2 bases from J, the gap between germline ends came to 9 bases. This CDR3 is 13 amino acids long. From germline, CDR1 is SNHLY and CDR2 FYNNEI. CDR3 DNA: TGTGCCAGCAGTGTCGGACGGACCTACGAGCAGTACGTC. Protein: CASSVGRTYEQYV.

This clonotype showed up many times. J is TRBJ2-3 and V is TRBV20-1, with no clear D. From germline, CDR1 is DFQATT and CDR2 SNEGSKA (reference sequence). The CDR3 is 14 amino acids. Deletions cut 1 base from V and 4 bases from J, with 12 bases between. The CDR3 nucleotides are TGCAGTGCTAGAGTGTCTGCACGGGCAGATACGCAGTATTTT. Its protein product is CSARVSARADTQYF.

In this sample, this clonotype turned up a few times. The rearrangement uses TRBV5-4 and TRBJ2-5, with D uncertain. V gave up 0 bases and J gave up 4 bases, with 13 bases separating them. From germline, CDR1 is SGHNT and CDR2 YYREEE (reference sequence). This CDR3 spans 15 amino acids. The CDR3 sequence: CASSLGSGMGETQYF. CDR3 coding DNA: TGTGCCAGCAGCTTGGGGTCTGGGATGGGAGAGACCCAGTACTTC.

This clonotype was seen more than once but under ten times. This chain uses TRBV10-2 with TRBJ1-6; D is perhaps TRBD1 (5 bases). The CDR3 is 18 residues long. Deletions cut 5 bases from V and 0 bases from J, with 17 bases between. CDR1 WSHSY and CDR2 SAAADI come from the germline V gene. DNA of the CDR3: TGCGCCAGCAGTCGTCCCCCGCAGGGAAGCTCCTATAATTCACCCCTCCACTTT. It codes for CASSRPPQGSSYNSPLHF.

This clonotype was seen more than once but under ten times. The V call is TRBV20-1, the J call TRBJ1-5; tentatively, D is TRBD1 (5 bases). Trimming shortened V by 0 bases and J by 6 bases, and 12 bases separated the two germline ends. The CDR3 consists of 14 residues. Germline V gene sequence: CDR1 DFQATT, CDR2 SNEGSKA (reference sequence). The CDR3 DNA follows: TGCAGTGCTAGAGATACCCAGGGCGGTCAGCCCCAGCATTTT. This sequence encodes CSARDTQGGQPQHF.

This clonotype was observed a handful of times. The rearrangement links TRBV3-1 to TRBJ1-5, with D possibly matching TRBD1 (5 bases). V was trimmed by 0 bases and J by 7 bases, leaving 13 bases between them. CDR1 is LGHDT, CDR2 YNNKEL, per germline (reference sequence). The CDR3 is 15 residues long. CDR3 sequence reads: CASSQDLGGGQPQHF. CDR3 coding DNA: TGTGCCAGCAGCCAAGATTTGGGGGGAGGCCAGCCCCAGCATTTT.

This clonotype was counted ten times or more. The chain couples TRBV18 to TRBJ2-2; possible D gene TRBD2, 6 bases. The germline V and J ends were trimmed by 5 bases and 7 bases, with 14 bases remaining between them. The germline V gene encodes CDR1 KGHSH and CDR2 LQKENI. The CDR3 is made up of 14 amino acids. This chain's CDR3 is CASSASGFYGELFF. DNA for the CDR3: TGTGCCAGCTCAGCCAGCGGGTTTTACGGGGAGCTGTTTTTT.

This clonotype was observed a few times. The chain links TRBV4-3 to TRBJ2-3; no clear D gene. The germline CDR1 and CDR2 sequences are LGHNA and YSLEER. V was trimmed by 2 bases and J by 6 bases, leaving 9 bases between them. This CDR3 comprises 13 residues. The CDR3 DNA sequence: TGCGCCAGCAGCCAATCCCGTGCGGATACGCAGTATTTT. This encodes CASSQSRADTQYF.

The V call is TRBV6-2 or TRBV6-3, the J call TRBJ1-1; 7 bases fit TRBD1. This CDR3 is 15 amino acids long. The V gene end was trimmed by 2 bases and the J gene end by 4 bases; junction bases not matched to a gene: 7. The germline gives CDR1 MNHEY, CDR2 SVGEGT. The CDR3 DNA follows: TGTGCCAGCAGTTACCCTGACAGGGACGGCACTGAAGCTTTCTTT. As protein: CASSYPDRDGTEAFF.

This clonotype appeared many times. The CDR3 spells CASSRGGHRNTDTQYF. Written as DNA, the CDR3 is TGTGCCAGCAGCCGAGGGGGTCACAGAAACACAGATACGCAGTATTTT. V and J are TRBV7-9 and TRBJ2-3; D might be TRBD1 (6 bases). V lost 5 bases, J lost 2 bases, and 17 bases lay in between. The germline gives CDR1 SEHNR, CDR2 FQNEAQ (reference sequence). This CDR3 region has 16 residues.

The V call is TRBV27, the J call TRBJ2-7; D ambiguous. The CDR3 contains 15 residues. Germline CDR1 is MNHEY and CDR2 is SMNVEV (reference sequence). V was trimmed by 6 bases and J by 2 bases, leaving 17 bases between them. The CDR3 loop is CASSPLPPEAYEQYF. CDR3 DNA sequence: TGTGCCAGCAGCCCACTACCTCCCGAAGCCTACGAGCAGTACTTC.

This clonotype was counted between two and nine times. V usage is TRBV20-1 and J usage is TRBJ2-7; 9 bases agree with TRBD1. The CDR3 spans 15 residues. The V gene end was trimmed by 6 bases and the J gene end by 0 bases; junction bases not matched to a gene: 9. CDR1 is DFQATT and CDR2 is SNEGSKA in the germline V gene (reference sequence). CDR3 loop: CSARWDRVSSYEQYV. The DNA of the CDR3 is TGCAGTGCCAGGTGGGACAGGGTAAGCTCCTACGAGCAGTACGTC.

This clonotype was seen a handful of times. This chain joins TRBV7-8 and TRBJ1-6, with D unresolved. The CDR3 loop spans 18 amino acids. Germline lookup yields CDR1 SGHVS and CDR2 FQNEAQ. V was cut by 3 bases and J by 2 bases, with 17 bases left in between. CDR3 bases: TGTGCCAGCAGCTTCCGTATGGGTAATGGGGCCTATAATTCACCCCTCCACTTT. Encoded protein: CASSFRMGNGAYNSPLHF.

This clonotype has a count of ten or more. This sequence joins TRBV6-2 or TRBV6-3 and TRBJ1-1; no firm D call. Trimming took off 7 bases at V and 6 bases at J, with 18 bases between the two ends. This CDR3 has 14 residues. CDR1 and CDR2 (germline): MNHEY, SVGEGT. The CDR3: CASTSGREWAEAFF. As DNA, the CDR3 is TGTGCCAGCACTTCGGGCCGCGAATGGGCTGAAGCTTTCTTT.

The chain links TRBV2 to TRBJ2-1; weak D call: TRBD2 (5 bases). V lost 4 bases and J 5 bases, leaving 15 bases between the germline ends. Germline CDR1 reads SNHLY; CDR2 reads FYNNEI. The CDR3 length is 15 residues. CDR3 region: CASSGVSVSNNEQFF. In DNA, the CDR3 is TGTGCCAGCAGTGGAGTTAGCGTGAGTAACAATGAGCAGTTCTTC.

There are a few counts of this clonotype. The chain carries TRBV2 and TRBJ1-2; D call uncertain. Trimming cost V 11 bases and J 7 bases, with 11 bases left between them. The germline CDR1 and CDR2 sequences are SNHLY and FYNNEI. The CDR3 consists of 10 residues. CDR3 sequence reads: CAASRVGYTF. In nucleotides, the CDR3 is TGTGCCGCCTCCCGGGTTGGCTACACCTTC.

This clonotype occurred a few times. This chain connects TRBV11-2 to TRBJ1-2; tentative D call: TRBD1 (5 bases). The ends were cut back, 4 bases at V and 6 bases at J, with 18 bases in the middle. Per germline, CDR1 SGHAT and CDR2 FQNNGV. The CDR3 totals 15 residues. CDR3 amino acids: CASSSGAQITHGYTF. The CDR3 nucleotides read TGTGCCAGCAGCTCCGGGGCACAGATAACCCATGGCTACACCTTC.

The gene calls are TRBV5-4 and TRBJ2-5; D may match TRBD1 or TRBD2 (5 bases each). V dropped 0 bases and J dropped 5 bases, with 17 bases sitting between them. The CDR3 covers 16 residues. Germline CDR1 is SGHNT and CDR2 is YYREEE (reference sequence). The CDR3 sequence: CASSLALWGIRETQYF. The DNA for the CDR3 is TGTGCCAGCAGCTTGGCACTGTGGGGGATTAGGGAGACCCAGTACTTC.

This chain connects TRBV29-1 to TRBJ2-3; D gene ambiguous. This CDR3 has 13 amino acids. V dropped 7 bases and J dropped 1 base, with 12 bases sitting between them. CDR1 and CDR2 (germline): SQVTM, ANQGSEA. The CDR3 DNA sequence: TGCAGCGCCTCCGGCCGACGCACAGATACGCAGTATTTT. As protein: CSASGRRTDTQYF.

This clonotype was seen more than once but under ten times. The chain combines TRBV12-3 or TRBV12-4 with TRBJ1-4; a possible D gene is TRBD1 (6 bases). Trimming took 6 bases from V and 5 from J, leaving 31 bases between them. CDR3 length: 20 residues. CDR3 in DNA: TGTGCCAGCAGGCCAGGGACACCACCTAGTCCTAGCGGATCAAATGAAAAACTGTTTTTT. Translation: CASRPGTPPSPSGSNEKLFF.

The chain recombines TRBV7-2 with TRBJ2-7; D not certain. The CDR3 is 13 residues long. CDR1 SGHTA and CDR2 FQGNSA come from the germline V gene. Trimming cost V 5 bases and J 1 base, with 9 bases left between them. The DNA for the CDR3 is TGTGCCAGCAGCCACAGCGAGTCCTACGAGCAGTACTTC. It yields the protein CASSHSESYEQYF. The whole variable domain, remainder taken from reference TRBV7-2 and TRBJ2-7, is GAGVSQSPSNKVTEKGKDVELRCDPISGHTALYWYRQSLGQGLEFLIYFQGNSAPDKSGLPSDRFSAERTGGSVSTLTIQRTQQEDSAVYLCASSHSESYEQYFGPGTRLTVT.